The clone carrying this T cell receptor (beta chain) was seen only a few times. Antigen: not known. The method was immunoSEQ multiplex PCR; TCRdb's version includes in-frame clones alone and lacks a portion of them. The profile shows 10,000 to 14,000 clones, roughly 89% of them singletons. The sample is drawn from a study of T cell clonotyping in hematopoietic cell transplantation. Study-level results: After transplant, recipient diversity fell while pathologically expanded clonotypes grew through day 180.

The V gene's germline CDR1 is SGHVS and CDR2 FNYEAQ. The V segment lost 4 bases and the J segment 3 bases; nucleotides outside the gene matches: 6. CDR3 size: 15 residues. The material was PBMCs, obtained 100 days after allogeneic stem cell transplant. V and J are TRBV7-6 and TRBJ1-1, with TRBD1 identical over 9 bases. This sequence was found in a female patient between 55 and 75 years old who had an allogeneic stem cell transplant from an unrelated donor, so the T cells may come from the graft donor. Some clones in this sample may be carry-over from other donors' samples. CDR3 DNA sequence: TGTGCCAGCAGCTCTAGAAGGACAGGGGACACTGAAGCTTTCTTT. Translating it yields CASSSRRTGDTEAFF. Combining the CDR3 with reference TRBV7-6 and TRBJ1-1 gives the whole variable domain GAGVSQSPRYKVTKRGQDVALRCDPISGHVSLYWYRQALGQGPEFLTYFNYEAQQDKSGLPNDRFSAERPEGSISTLTIQRTEQRDSAMYRCASSSRRTGDTEAFFGQGTRLTVV.